Below are 9 T cell receptor beta chains sequenced from a single sample in a study of CD8 T cells in ankylosing spondylitis. One entry per CDR3 protein, called by TCRdb with MiXCR from the 5' RACE reads. Here the sample spans about 250,000 distinct CDR3 sequences, under 8.5% being singletons. Sequencing used blood, either unsorted or a sorted T cell fraction (not recorded which). The receptor source for this set is a female donor with ankylosing spondylitis or in good health (not recorded which).

This clonotype was detected ten times or more. This chain connects TRBV12-3 or TRBV12-4 to TRBJ2-7; 13 bases match TRBD2. The ends lost 3 bases at V and 7 bases at J; junction bases unmatched: 9. CDR3 size: 16 residues. The CDR3 here is CASSFELAGGTWEQYF. CDR3 bases: TGTGCCAGCAGTTTTGAACTAGCGGGAGGGACGTGGGAGCAGTACTTC.

In this sample, this clonotype turned up many times. The V gene is TRBV7-2, the J gene TRBJ2-2; TRBD2 matches at 10 bases. The CDR3 totals 16 residues. Germline values: CDR1 SGHTA, CDR2 FQGNSA. J gave up 4 bases and V 7 bases, and 9 bases lay outside the gene matches. Here the CDR3 DNA reads TGTGCCAGCATCCAAGCGGGAGGGCCTAGCACCGGGGAGCTGTTTTTT. Translated, it gives CASIQAGGPSTGELFF. Full variable domain (missing parts from reference TRBV7-2 and TRBJ2-2): GAGVSQSPSNKVTEKGKDVELRCDPISGHTALYWYRQSLGQGLEFLIYFQGNSAPDKSGLPSDRFSAERTGGSVSTLTIQRTQQEDSAVYLCASIQAGGPSTGELFFGEGSRLTVL.

This clonotype was recorded a few times. The CDR3 reads CASRSTGLGNQPQHF. CDR3 nucleotide sequence: TGTGCCAGCAGGTCTACAGGGTTAGGCAATCAGCCCCAGCATTTT. The rearrangement uses TRBV28 and TRBJ1-5, with D possibly matching TRBD1 (6 bases). This CDR3 has 15 residues. Germline loops: CDR1 MDHEN, CDR2 SYDVKM. Trimming left V 6 bases short and J 2 bases short, with 14 bases between.

This clonotype was counted a few times. This chain's CDR3 is CASSPGGPGDEQYF. CDR3 nucleotide sequence: TGTGCCAGCAGTCCAGGGGGCCCAGGAGACGAGCAGTACTTC. J is TRBJ2-7 and V is TRBV7-9, with 8 nucleotides matching TRBD1. Germline CDR1 reads SEHNR; CDR2 reads FQNEAQ (reference sequence). This CDR3 spans 14 amino acids. The V gene end was trimmed by 6 bases and the J gene end by 5 bases; junction bases not matched to a gene: 9.

This clonotype was seen just once. This clone may be a read error of a much larger clone one base away. The V call is TRBV3-1, the J call TRBJ2-6; 7 bases match TRBD1. The germline gives CDR1 LGHDT, CDR2 YNNKEL (reference sequence). This CDR3 spans 18 amino acids. Here the CDR3 DNA reads TGTGCCTGCAGTTTAGGCCCAGGGGGTAGCTCTGGGGCCAACGTCCTGACTTTC. This codes for CACSLGPGGSSGANVLTF.

This clonotype was seen ten or more times. The CDR3 loop reads CASSSTVGGNTIYF. DNA for the CDR3: TGTGCCAGCAGCTCAACCGTGGGCGGAAACACCATATATTTT. The chain is built from TRBV7-2 and TRBJ1-3; D remains unclear. Trimming stripped 4 bases from V and 4 bases from J, with 11 bases between. This CDR3 contains 14 residues. Germline V gene sequence: CDR1 SGHTA, CDR2 FQGNSA.

This clonotype was counted at least ten times. The chain employs TRBV20-1 and TRBJ1-2, with a weak D call TRBD1 (6 bases). Trimming pared 0 bases from V and 6 bases from J, leaving 20 bases between. Germline assignment: CDR1 DFQATT and CDR2 SNEGSKA (reference sequence). The CDR3 runs 16 residues. CDR3 protein: CSARDIQGGESNGYTF. The DNA for the CDR3 is TGCAGTGCTAGAGATATACAGGGCGGGGAGTCCAATGGCTACACCTTC.

This clonotype was seen at least ten times. The V and J genes are TRBV20-1 and TRBJ2-7; D ambiguous. The V end lost 3 bases, the J end lost 3 bases, and 21 bases lay between the germline ends. The germline V gene encodes CDR1 DFQATT and CDR2 SNEGSKA (reference sequence). The CDR3 runs 16 residues. CDR3 protein: CSASVVRRSPRYEQYF. CDR3 DNA: TGCAGTGCTAGCGTTGTCAGAAGGTCCCCTCGCTACGAGCAGTACTTC.

The table lists this clonotype with many counts. V and J are TRBV15 and TRBJ1-2; D not resolved. With 0 bases removed from V and 8 bases from J, the gap between germline ends came to 7 bases. This CDR3 has 12 amino acids. Per germline, CDR1 LNHNV and CDR2 YYDKDF (reference sequence). The CDR3 nucleotides read TGTGCCACCAGCAGAGATAGAGGAGGCTACACCTTC. It codes for CATSRDRGGYTF.